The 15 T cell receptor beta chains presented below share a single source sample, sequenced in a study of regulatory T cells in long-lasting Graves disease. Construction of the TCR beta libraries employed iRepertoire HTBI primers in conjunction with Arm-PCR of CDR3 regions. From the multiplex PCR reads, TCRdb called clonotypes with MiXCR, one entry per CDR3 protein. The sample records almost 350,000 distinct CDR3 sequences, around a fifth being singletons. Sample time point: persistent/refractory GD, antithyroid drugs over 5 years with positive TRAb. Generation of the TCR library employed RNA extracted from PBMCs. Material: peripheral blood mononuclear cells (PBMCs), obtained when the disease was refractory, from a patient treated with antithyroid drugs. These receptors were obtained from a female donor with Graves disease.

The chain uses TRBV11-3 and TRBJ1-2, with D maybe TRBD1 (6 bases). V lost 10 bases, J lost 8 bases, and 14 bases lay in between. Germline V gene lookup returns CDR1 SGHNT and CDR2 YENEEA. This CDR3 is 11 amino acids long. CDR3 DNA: TGTGCCAACAGGGATGGCCGGGGCTACACCTTC. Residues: CANRDGRGYTF.

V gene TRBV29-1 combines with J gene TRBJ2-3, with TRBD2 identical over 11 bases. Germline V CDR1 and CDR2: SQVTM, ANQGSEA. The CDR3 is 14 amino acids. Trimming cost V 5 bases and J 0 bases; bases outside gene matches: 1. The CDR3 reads CSVRLAGSTDTQYF. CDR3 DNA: TGCAGCGTTCGACTAGCGGGGAGCACAGATACGCAGTATTTT.

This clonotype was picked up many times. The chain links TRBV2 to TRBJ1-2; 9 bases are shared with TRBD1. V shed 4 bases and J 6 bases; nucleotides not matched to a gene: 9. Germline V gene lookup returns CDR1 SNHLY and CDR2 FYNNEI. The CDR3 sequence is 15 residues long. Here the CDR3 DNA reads TGTGCCAGCAGTGGGGGGGGACAGGGAGTGAATGGCTACACCTTC. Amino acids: CASSGGGQGVNGYTF.

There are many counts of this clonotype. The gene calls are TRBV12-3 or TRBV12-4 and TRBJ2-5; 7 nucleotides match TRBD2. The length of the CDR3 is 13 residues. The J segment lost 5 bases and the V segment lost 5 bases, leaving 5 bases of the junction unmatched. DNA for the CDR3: TGTGCCAGCAGTCGCCCCGGGGGGGAGACCCAGTACTTC. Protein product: CASSRPGGETQYF.

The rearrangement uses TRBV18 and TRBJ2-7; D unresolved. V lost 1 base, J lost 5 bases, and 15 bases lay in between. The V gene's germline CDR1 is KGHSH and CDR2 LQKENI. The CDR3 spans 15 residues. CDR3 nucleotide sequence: TGTGCCAGCTCACCACAGGTGACTCCCGATAACGAGCAGTACTTC. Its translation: CASSPQVTPDNEQYF.

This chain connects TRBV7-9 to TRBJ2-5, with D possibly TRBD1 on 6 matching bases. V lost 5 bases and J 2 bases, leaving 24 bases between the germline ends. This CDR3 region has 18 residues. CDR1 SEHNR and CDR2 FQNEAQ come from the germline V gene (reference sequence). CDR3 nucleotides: TGTGCCAGCAGCGCAAGGACAGATTCCAATTACTTGCAAGAGACCCAGTACTTC. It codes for CASSARTDSNYLQETQYF.

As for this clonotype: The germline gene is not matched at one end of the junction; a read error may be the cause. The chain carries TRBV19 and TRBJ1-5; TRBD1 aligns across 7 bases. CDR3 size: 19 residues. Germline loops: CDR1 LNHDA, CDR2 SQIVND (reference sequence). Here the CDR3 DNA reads TGTGCCCGTAGTATAGCAACTGGACTCGACAGGGCCTCTTTTCTGCCCCAGCATTTT. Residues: CARSIATGLDRASFLPQHF.

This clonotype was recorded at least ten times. The CDR3 nucleotides read TGTGCCAGCAGTTTCCCTCTCCCGGGCCGTTTACGCGCGCAGTACTTC. It specifies CASSFPLPGRLRAQYF. The gene calls are TRBV28 and TRBJ2-7; D is unclear. V was pared by 3 bases and J by 9 bases, with 24 bases between. Germline CDR1 reads MDHEN; CDR2 reads SYDVKM. This CDR3 has 16 residues. The full variable domain, with the rest looked up from reference TRBV28 and TRBJ2-7, is DVKVTQSSRYLVKRTGEKVFLECVQDMDHENMFWYRQDPGLGLRLIYFSYDVKMKEKGDIPEGYSVSREKKERFSLILESASTNQTSMYLCASSFPLPGRLRAQYFGPGTRLTVT.

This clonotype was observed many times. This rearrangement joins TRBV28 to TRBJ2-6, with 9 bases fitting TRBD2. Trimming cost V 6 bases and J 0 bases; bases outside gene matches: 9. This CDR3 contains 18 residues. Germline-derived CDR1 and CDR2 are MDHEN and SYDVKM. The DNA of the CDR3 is TGTGCCAGCAGGGATGTGGCGGGAGGGAGCTCTGGGGCCAACGTCCTGACTTTC. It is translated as CASRDVAGGSSGANVLTF.

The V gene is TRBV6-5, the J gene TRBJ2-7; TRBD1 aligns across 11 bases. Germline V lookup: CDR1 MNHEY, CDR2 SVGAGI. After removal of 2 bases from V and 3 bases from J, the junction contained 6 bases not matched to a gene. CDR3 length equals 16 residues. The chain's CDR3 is CASSYPSGTGGYEQYF. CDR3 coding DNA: TGTGCCAGCAGTTACCCCTCCGGGACAGGGGGCTACGAGCAGTACTTC.

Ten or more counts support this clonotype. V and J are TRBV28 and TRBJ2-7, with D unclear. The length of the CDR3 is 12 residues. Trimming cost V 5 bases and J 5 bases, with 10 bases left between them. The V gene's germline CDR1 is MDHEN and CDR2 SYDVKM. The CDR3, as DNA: TGTGCCAGCAGTCGGAGAAGGGACGAGCAGTACTTC. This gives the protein CASSRRRDEQYF. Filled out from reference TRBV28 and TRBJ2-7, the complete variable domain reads DVKVTQSSRYLVKRTGEKVFLECVQDMDHENMFWYRQDPGLGLRLIYFSYDVKMKEKGDIPEGYSVSREKKERFSLILESASTNQTSMYLCASSRRRDEQYFGPGTRLTVT.

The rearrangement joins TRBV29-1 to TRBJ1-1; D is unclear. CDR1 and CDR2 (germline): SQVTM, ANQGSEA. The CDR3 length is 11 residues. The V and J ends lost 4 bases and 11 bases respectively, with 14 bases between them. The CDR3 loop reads CSVAGVTGAFF. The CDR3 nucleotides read TGCAGCGTTGCTGGGGTAACGGGGGCTTTCTTT.

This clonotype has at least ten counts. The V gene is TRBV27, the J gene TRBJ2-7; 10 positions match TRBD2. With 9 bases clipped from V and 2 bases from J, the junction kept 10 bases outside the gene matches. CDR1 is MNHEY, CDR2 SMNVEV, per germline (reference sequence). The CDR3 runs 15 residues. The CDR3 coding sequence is TGTGCCAGTTGGGCGGACGGACTAGCGGCCTACGAGCAGTACTTC. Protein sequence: CASWADGLAAYEQYF.

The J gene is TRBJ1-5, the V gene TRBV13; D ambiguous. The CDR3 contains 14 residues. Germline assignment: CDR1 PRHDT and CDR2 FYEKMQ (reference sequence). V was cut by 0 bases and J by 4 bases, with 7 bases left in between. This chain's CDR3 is CASSLGTLNQPQHF. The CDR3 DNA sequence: TGTGCCAGCAGCTTAGGGACACTAAATCAGCCCCAGCATTTT.

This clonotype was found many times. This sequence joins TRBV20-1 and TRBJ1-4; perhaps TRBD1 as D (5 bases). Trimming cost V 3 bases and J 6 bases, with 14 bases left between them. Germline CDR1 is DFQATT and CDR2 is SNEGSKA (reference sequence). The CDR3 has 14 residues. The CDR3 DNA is TGCAGTGCTAGGGGACCTGGGGGGGATGAAAAACTGTTTTTT. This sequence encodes CSARGPGGDEKLFF.